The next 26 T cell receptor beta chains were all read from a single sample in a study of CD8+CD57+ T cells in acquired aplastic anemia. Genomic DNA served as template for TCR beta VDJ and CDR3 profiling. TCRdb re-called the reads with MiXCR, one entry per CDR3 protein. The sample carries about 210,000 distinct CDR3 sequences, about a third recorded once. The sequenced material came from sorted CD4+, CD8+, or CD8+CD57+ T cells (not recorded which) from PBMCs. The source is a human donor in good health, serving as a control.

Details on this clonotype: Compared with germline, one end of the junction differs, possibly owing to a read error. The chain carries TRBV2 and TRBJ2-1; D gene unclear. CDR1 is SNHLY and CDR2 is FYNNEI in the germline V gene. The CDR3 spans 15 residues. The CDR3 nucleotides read TGCGCCAGCAGCCCCCGGAGCGATTCCTACAATGAGCAGTTCTTC. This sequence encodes CASSPRSDSYNEQFF. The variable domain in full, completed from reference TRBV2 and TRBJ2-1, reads EPEVTQTPSHQVTQMGQEVILRCVPISNHLYFYWYRQILGQKVEFLVSFYNNEISEKSEIFDDQFSVERPDGSNFTLKIRSTKLEDSAMYFCASSPRSDSYNEQFFGPGTRLTVL.

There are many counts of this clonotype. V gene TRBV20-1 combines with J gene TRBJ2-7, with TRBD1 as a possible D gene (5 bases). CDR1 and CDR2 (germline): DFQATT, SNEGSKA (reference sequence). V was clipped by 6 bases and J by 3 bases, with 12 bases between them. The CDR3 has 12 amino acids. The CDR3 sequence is CSARQMDYEQYF. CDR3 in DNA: TGCAGTGCGCGACAGATGGACTACGAGCAGTACTTC.

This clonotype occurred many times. CDR3 coding DNA: TGTGCCAGCAGTGTGAGGACAGGGGGTTCCTATAATTCACCCCTCCACTTT. Protein: CASSVRTGGSYNSPLHF. The chain employs TRBV12-3 or TRBV12-4 and TRBJ1-6; 10 bases fit TRBD1. Trimming took 5 bases from V and 1 from J; bases not matched to a gene: 5. The CDR3 loop spans 17 amino acids.

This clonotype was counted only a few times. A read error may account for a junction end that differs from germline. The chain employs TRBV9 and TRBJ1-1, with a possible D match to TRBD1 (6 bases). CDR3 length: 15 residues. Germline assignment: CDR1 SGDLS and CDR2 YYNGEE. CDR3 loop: CAGSVGGGRANEAFF. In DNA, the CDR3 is TGTGCCGGCAGCGTAGGGGGGGGGCGTGCCAATGAAGCTTTCTTT.

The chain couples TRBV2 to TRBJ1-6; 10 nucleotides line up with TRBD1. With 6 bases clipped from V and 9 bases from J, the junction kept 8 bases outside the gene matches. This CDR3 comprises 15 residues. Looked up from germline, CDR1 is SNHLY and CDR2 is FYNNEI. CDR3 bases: TGTGCCAGCAGAGACTTCCGGGACAGGGGTTCACCCCTCCACTTT. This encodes CASRDFRDRGSPLHF.

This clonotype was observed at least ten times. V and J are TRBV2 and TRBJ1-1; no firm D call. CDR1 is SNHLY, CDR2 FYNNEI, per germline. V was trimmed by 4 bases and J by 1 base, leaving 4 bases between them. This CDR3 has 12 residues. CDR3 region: CASSVKNTEAFF. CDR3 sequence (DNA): TGTGCCAGCAGTGTCAAGAACACTGAAGCTTTCTTT.

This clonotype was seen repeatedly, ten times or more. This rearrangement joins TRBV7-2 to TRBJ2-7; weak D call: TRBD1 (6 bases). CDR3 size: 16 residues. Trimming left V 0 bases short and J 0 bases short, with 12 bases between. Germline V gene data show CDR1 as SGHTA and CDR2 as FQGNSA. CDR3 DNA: TGTGCCAGCAGCTTAGCGGTGTACAGGGACTCCTACGAGCAGTACTTC. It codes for CASSLAVYRDSYEQYF.

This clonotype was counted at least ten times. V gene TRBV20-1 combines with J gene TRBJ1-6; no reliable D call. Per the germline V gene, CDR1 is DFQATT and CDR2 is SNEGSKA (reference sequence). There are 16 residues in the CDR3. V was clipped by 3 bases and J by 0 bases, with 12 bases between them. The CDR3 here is CSARDPRGSYNSPLHF. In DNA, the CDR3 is TGCAGTGCTAGGGACCCCCGCGGCTCCTATAATTCACCCCTCCACTTT.

The CDR3 nucleotides read TGTGCCAGCAGCCACCCGCGGACTAGCGGTGACAATGAGCAGTTCTTC. Translated: CASSHPRTSGDNEQFF. The rearrangement links TRBV11-1 to TRBJ2-1; the match to TRBD2 covers 10 bases. V lost 5 bases to trimming and J lost 5 bases; unmatched junction nucleotides: 9. The CDR3 loop spans 16 amino acids. CDR1 and CDR2 (germline): SGHAT, FQDESV (reference sequence).

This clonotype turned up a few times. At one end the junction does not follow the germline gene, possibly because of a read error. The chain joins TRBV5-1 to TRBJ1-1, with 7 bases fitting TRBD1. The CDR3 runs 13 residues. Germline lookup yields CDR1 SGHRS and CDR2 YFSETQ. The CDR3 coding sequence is TGCGCCAGCAGCCCGGACAGGAACACTGAAGCTGTCTTT. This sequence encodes CASSPDRNTEAVF.

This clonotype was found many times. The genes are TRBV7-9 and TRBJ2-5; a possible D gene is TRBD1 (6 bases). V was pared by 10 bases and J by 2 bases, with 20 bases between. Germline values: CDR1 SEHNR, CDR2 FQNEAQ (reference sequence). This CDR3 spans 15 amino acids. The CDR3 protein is CATLPSGDTQETQYF. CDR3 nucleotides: TGTGCCACCCTCCCTTCTGGGGACACACAAGAGACCCAGTACTTC.

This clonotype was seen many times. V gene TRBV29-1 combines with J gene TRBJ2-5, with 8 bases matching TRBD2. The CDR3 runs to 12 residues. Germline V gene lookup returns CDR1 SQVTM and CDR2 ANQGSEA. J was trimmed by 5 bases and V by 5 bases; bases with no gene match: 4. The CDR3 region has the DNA TGCAGCGTTCGGGAGGGTTTGGAGACCCAGTACTTC. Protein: CSVREGLETQYF.

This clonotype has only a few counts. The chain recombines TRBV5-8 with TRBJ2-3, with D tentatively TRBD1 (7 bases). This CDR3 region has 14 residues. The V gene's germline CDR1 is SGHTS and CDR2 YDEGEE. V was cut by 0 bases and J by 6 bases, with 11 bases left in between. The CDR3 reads CASSLDRGGDTQYF. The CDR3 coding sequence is TGTGCCAGCAGCTTGGACAGGGGAGGCGATACGCAGTATTTT.

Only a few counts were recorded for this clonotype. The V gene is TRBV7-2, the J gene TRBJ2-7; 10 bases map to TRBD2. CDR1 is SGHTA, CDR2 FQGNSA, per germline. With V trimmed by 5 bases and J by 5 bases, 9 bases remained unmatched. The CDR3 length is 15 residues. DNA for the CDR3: TGTGCCAGCAGCACTTCAGCGGGAGGGGCCCACGAGCAGTACTTC. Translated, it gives CASSTSAGGAHEQYF. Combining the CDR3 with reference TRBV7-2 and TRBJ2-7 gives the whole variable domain GAGVSQSPSNKVTEKGKDVELRCDPISGHTALYWYRQSLGQGLEFLIYFQGNSAPDKSGLPSDRFSAERTGGSVSTLTIQRTQQEDSAVYLCASSTSAGGAHEQYFGPGTRLTVT.

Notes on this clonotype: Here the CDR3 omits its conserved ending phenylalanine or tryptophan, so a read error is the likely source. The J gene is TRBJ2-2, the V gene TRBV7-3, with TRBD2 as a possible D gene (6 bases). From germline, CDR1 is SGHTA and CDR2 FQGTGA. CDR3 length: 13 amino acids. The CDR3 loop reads CAGSLLATGELFS. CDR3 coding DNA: TGTGCCGGCAGCTTACTAGCCACCGGGGAGCTGTTTTCT.

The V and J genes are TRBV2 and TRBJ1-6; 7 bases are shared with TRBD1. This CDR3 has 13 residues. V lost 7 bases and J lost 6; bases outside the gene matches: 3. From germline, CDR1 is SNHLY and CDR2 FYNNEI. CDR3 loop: CASMGTVNSPLHF. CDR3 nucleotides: TGTGCCAGCATGGGGACAGTTAATTCACCCCTCCACTTT. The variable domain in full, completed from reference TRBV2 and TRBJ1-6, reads EPEVTQTPSHQVTQMGQEVILRCVPISNHLYFYWYRQILGQKVEFLVSFYNNEISEKSEIFDDQFSVERPDGSNFTLKIRSTKLEDSAMYFCASMGTVNSPLHFGNGTRLTVT.

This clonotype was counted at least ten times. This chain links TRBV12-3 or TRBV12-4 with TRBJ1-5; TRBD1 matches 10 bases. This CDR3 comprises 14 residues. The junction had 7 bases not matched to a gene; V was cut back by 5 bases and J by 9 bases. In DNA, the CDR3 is TGTGCCAGCAGTCCACGACAGGGGGCAGCGCCCCAGCATTTT. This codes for CASSPRQGAAPQHF.

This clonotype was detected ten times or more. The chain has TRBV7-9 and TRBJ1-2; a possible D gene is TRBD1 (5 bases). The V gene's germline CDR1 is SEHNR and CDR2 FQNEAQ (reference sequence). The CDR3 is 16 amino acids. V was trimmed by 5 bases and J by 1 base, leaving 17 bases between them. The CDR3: CASSVGGGRDNYGYTF. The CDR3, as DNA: TGTGCCAGCAGCGTGGGTGGGGGACGAGATAACTATGGCTACACCTTC.

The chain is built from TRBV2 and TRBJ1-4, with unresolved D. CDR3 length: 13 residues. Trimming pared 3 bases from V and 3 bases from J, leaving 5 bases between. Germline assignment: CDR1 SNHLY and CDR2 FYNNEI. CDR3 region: CASSDRSNEKLFF. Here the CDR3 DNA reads TGTGCCAGCAGTGACAGATCTAATGAAAAACTGTTTTTT.

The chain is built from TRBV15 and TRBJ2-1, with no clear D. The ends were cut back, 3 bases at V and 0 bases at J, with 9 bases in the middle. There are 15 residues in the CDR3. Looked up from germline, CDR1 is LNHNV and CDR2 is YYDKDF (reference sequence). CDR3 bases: TGTGCCACCAGCAGCTTGGGAAACTCCTACAATGAGCAGTTCTTC. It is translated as CATSSLGNSYNEQFF.

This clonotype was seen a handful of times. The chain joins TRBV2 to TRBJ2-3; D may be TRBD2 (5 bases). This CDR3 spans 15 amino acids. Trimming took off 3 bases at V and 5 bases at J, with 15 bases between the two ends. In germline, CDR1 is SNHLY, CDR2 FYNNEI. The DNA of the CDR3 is TGTGCCAGCAGTGACGGCAGGAGAGGGATAGATACGCAGTATTTT. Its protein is CASSDGRRGIDTQYF.

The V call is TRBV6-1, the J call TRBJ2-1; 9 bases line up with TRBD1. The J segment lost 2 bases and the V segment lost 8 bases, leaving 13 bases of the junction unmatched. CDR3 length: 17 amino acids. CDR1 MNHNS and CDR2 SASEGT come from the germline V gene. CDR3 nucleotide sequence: TGTGCCAGCGGCCGGGACAGGGCCTTCAGCACCTACAATGAGCAGTTCTTC. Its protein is CASGRDRAFSTYNEQFF.

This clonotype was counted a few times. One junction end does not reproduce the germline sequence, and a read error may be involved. The CDR3 protein is CASSERSYRPNYGYTF. The CDR3 DNA reads as TGTGCCAGCAGTGAGAGATCCTACAGACCGAACTATGGCTACACCTTC. The chain couples TRBV10-3 to TRBJ1-2; D uncertain. From germline, CDR1 is ENHRY and CDR2 SYGVKD. The CDR3 sequence is 16 residues long.

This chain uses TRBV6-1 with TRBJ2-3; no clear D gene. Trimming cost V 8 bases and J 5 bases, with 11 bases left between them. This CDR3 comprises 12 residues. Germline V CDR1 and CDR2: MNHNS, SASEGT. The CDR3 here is CASEGWGDTQYF. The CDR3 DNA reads TGTGCCAGCGAAGGGTGGGGAGATACGCAGTATTTT.

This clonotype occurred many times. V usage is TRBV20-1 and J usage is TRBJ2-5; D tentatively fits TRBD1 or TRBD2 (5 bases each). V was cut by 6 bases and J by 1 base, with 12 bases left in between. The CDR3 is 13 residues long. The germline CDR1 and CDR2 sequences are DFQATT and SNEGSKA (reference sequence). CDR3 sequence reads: CSATGRGQETQYF. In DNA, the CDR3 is TGCAGTGCCACAGGCCGGGGCCAAGAGACCCAGTACTTC.

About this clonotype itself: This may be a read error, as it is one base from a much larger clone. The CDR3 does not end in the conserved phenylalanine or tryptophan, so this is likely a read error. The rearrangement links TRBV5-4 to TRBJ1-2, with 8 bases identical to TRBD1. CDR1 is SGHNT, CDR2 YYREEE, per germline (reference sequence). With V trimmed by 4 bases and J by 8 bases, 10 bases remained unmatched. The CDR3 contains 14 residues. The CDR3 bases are TGTGCCAGCAGCGAAGCCATACAGGGGGGCGGCTACACCTCC. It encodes CASSEAIQGGGYTS.